One sample yielded the 8 T cell receptor beta chains listed below, sequenced in a study of lymphopenia after photon versus proton radiotherapy. The data were produced by immunoSEQ multiplex PCR, yet TCRdb's version contains in-frame clones alone and is incomplete. This sample has 30,000 to 40,000 clones, with about 80% found just once. Sequences were derived from peripheral blood, sampled from a patient treated with proton-based radiotherapy. These receptors were obtained from a woman between 65 and 79 years old with pancreatic cancer.

The chain uses TRBV7-8 and TRBJ2-5; 13 bases are a match to TRBD2. Germline V CDR1 and CDR2: SGHVS, FQNEAQ. The ends lost 3 bases at V and 5 bases at J; junction bases unmatched: 6. The CDR3 contains 16 residues. CDR3 sequence reads: CASSLQGLAGLETQYF. DNA of the CDR3: TGTGCCAGCAGCTTGCAGGGACTAGCGGGATTGGAGACCCAGTACTTC.

CDR3 bases: TGTGCCAGCAGTCGGGGGACTAGCGGGAGCAATGAGCAGTTCTTC. Protein sequence: CASSRGTSGSNEQFF. The gene calls are TRBV7-3 and TRBJ2-1; TRBD2 matches at 14 bases. The germline CDR1 and CDR2 sequences are SGHTA and FQGTGA. V lost 6 bases, J lost 6 bases, and 4 bases stayed unmatched. The CDR3 has 15 residues.

This clone is a singleton in its sample. The chain is built from TRBV19 and TRBJ1-1; no clear D gene. V was clipped by 4 bases and J by 8 bases, with 14 bases between them. From germline, CDR1 is LNHDA and CDR2 SQIVND (reference sequence). The CDR3 extends over 13 amino acids. CDR3 region: CASSREEGREAFF. Written as DNA, the CDR3 is TGTGCCAGTAGTAGGGAGGAGGGCAGGGAAGCTTTCTTT.

The rearrangement uses TRBV7-2 and TRBJ2-6; 9 nucleotides agree with TRBD1. With V trimmed by 4 bases and J by 0 bases, 4 bases remained unmatched. The CDR3 runs 17 residues. The germline CDR1 and CDR2 sequences are SGHTA and FQGNSA. CDR3 region: CASSYRTGDSGANVLTF. The CDR3, as DNA: TGTGCCAGCAGCTACCGGACAGGGGACTCTGGGGCCAACGTCCTGACTTTC.

V and J are TRBV18 and TRBJ2-7, with TRBD1 as a possible D gene (6 bases). The V end was cut by 2 bases, the J end by 1 base, with 15 bases between. Germline CDR1 reads KGHSH; CDR2 reads LQKENI. The CDR3 runs 16 residues. The CDR3 reads CASSPGGTGTSYEQYF. In DNA form, the CDR3 reads TGTGCCAGCTCACCAGGCGGCACAGGGACATCCTACGAGCAGTACTTC.

The genes are TRBV20-1 and TRBJ2-7; TRBD2 is a possible D gene (5 bases). The CDR3 totals 11 residues. V lost 6 bases and J lost 0, with 6 bases in between. The germline CDR1 and CDR2 sequences are DFQATT and SNEGSKA (reference sequence). CDR3 nucleotide sequence: TGCAGTGCCGCGGGCTCCTACGAGCAGTACTTC. Translation gives CSAAGSYEQYF.

V usage is TRBV2 and J usage is TRBJ1-4; D is uncertain. Germline V CDR1 and CDR2: SNHLY, FYNNEI. The V end lost 3 bases, the J end lost 8 bases, and 16 bases lay between the germline ends. The CDR3 is 15 amino acids. The CDR3 loop reads CASSDLSLGTEKLFF. The CDR3 nucleotides are TGTGCCAGCAGTGATCTAAGTCTCGGCACAGAAAAACTGTTTTTT.

V gene TRBV25-1 combines with J gene TRBJ2-7; 8 positions match TRBD1. The CDR3 covers 16 residues. Per the germline V gene, CDR1 is MGHDK and CDR2 is SYGVNS. V shed 4 bases and J 3 bases; nucleotides not matched to a gene: 11. CDR3 amino acids: CASSVKGQGINYEQYF. CDR3 nucleotides: TGTGCCAGCAGTGTAAAAGGACAGGGCATCAACTACGAGCAGTACTTC.